This entry describes one T cell receptor (beta chain). Its matching antigen is unknown. Trimming took off 5 bases at V and 1 base at J, with 11 bases between the two ends. The CDR3 runs 14 residues. CDR1 LNHDA and CDR2 SQIVND come from the germline V gene (reference sequence). The data originate from a study of blood T cells in healthy people across ages. Study-wide points: Fewer expanded clones and more diversity marked long-lived versus aged donors. Across samples, TCR beta diversity tracked strongly with naive T cell percentage.

A second PCR, run for roughly 7 to 12 cycles, used a sample-barcoded 5' primer plus a J-beta primer mix. Each cDNA molecule carried a tag from a template-switch adaptor that contained 12 random nucleotides. TCRdb analysed the 5' RACE reads with MiXCR anew, one entry per CDR3 protein. Of about 770,000 distinct CDR3 sequences listed, under 55% are singletons. This receptor was obtained from a man between 60 and 70 years old in good health. The sample comprised blood. This rearrangement joins TRBV19 to TRBJ1-1; weak D call: TRBD1 (6 bases). The CDR3 reads CASSLRGRNTEAFF. CDR3 nucleotides: TGTGCCAGTAGTCTCCGGGGGCGGAACACTGAAGCTTTCTTT.